This T cell receptor (beta chain) was captured by sequencing in a study of Ad26.COV2.S vaccination and SARS-CoV-2 variants. Details on this clone: Antigen: not known.

Method: immunoSEQ multiplex PCR; TCRdb's copy keeps in-frame clones and lacks some. The table includes about 350,000 clones, 92% detected once. Study-level results: Spike-specific TCR breadth ran higher among vaccine recipients than placebo recipients. Total responses of T cells may have been underestimated by the analyses of TCR breadth and depth. Non-spike TCR breadth did not differ much between vaccine and placebo recipients.

The CDR3 sequence is 18 residues long. V was pared by 3 bases and J by 0 bases, with 20 bases between. The germline V gene has CDR1 LNHDA and CDR2 SQIVND (reference sequence). The sample in question was peripheral blood, obtained after recovery from COVID-19. This sequence was found in a human donor who had recovered from COVID-19. The chain employs TRBV19 and TRBJ1-1; D gene unclear. CDR3 sequence: CASSISVAPRPLNTEAFF. Written as DNA, the CDR3 is TGTGCCAGTAGTATTAGTGTGGCGCCTAGGCCTCTGAACACTGAAGCTTTCTTT.